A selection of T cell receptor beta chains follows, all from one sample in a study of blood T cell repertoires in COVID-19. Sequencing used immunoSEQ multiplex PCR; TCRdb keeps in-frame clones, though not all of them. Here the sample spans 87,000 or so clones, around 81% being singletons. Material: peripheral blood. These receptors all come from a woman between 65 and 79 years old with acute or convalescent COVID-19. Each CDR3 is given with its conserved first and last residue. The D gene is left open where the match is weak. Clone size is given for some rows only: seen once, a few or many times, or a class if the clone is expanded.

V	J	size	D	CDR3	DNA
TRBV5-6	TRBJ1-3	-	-	CASSPDRLGNTIYF	TGTGCCAGCAGCCCCGACAGACTTGGAAACACCATATATTTT
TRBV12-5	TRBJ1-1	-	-	CASGLQDNTEAFF	TGTGCTAGTGGTTTACAGGATAACACTGAAGCTTTCTTT
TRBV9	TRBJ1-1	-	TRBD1	CASSPRGQSNTEAFF	TGTGCCAGCAGCCCACGGGGACAGAGTAACACTGAAGCTTTCTTT
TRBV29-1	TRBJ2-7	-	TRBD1	CSVEDTQGAPSSYEQYF	TGCAGCGTTGAAGATACACAGGGGGCGCCTAGCTCCTACGAGCAGTACTTC
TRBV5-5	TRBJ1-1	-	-	CASSLATGNTEAFF	TGTGCCAGCAGCTTGGCCACTGGGAACACTGAAGCTTTCTTT
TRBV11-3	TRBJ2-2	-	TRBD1	CASSYPTGVDTGELFF	TGTGCCAGCAGTTATCCCACAGGGGTTGACACCGGGGAGCTGTTTTTT
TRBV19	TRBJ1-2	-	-	CASSIGGPYGYTF	TGTGCCAGTAGTATAGGAGGGCCCTATGGCTACACCTTC
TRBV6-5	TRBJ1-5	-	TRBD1	CASSFRGPTGQPQHF	TGTGCCAGCAGTTTTAGGGGGCCAACGGGACAGCCCCAGCATTTT
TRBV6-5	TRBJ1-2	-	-	CASSQLQGRGYTF	TGTGCCAGCAGTCAGCTACAGGGCCGCGGCTACACCTTC
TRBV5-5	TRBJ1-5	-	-	CASSLYGDSHQPQHF	TGTGCCAGCAGCTTGTATGGCGACAGTCATCAGCCCCAGCATTTT
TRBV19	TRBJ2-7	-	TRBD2	CASKEAGLTYEQYF	TGTGCCAGTAAGGAAGCGGGGCTTACCTACGAGCAGTACTTC
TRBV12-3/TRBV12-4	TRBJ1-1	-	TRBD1	CASSRQGAEAFF	TGTGCCAGCAGTCGACAGGGCGCTGAAGCTTTCTTT
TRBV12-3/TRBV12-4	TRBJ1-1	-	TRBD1	CASSLGQAVVAFF	TGTGCCAGCAGTTTGGGACAGGCGGTTGTCGCTTTCTTT
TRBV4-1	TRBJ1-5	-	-	CASSPVNRNQPQHF	TGCGCCAGCAGCCCCGTAAATCGCAATCAGCCCCAGCATTTT
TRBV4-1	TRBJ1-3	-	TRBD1	CASSQEGPDRAGGNTIYF	TGCGCCAGCAGCCAAGAGGGGCCCGACAGGGCTGGAGGAAACACCATATATTTT
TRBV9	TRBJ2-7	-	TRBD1	CASSVAGTATYEQYF	TGTGCCAGCAGCGTAGCCGGGACAGCCACCTACGAGCAGTACTTC
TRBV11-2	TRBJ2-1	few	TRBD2	CASSLAPGLADEQFF	TGTGCCAGCAGCTTAGCCCCGGGACTAGCAGATGAGCAGTTCTTC
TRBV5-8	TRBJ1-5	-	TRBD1	CASSDRSTGGLRQPQHF	TGTGCCAGCAGTGACCGTTCGACAGGGGGCCTTCGACAGCCCCAGCATTTT
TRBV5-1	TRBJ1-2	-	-	CASMAGTTNYGYTF	TGCGCCAGCATGGCGGGCACCACTAACTATGGCTACACCTTC
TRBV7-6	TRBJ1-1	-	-	CASSLSPGHMNTEAFF	TGTGCCAGCAGCTTATCTCCAGGCCACATGAACACTGAAGCTTTCTTT
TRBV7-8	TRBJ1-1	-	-	CASSFAGMNTEAFF	TGTGCCAGCAGCTTTGCAGGGATGAACACTGAAGCTTTCTTT
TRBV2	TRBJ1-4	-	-	CASTRGNGEKLFF	TGTGCCAGCACAAGGGGGAATGGTGAAAAACTGTTTTTT
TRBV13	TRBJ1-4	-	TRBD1	CATGTGPEKLFF	TGTGCCACGGGGACAGGGCCTGAAAAACTGTTTTTT
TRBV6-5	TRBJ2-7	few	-	CASSWVQGGTYEQYF	TGTGCCAGCAGTTGGGTTCAGGGCGGGACCTACGAGCAGTACTTC
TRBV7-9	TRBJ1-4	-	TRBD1	CASSLWDRGPSTNEKLFF	TGTGCCAGCAGCTTATGGGACAGGGGCCCCTCAACTAATGAAAAACTGTTTTTT
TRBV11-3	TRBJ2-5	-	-	CASSPSLWQGSQETQYF	TGTGCCAGCAGCCCATCGTTATGGCAGGGAAGCCAAGAGACCCAGTACTTC
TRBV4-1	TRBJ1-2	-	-	CASSPRTAFGYTF	TGCGCCAGCAGCCCGCGGACAGCTTTCGGCTACACCTTC
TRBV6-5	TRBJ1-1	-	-	CASRTVNTEAFF	TGTGCCAGCAGGACTGTGAACACTGAAGCTTTCTTT
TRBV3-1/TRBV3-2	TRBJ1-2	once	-	CASSPTEPAVGYTF	TGTGCCAGCAGCCCGACAGAGCCTGCCGTGGGCTACACCTTC
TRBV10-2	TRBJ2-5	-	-	CASSERQGETQYF	TGCGCCAGCAGTGAACGGCAGGGGGAGACCCAGTACTTC
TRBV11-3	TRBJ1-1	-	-	CASSLGRDEAFF	TGTGCCAGCAGCTTAGGGAGGGATGAAGCTTTCTTT
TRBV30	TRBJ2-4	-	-	CAWSPARDIQYF	TGTGCCTGGAGCCCCGCCAGGGACATTCAGTACTTC
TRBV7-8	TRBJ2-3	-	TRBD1	CASSLTTGATDTQYF	TGTGCCAGCAGCTTAACGACAGGGGCAACAGATACGCAGTATTTT
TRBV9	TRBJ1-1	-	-	CASSVDQAGANTEAFF	TGTGCCAGCAGCGTAGACCAGGCGGGCGCGAACACTGAAGCTTTCTTT
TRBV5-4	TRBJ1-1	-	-	CASSLEQGYTEAFF	TGTGCCAGCAGCTTGGAACAGGGATACACTGAAGCTTTCTTT
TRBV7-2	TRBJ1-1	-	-	CASSLGGFEAFF	TGTGCCAGCAGCTTAGGAGGTTTCGAAGCTTTCTTT
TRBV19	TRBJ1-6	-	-	CASSMGAVDNSPLHF	TGTGCCAGTAGTATGGGGGCGGTCGATAATTCACCCCTCCACTTT
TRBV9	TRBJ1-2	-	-	CASSVVGQTYGYTF	TGTGCCAGCAGCGTAGTGGGACAAACCTATGGCTACACCTTC
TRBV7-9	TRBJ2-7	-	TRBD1	CASSIMTGGDEQYF	TGTGCCAGCTCGATAATGACAGGGGGAGACGAGCAGTACTTC
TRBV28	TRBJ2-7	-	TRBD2	CASRGGVTEQYF	TGTGCCAGCAGGGGGGGGGTGACCGAGCAGTACTTC
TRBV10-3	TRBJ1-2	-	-	CAISTGEYGYTF	TGTGCCATCAGTACCGGGGAGTATGGCTACACCTTC
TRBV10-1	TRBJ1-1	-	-	CASSESGPTPAFF	TGCGCCAGCAGTGAGTCGGGGCCCACCCCAGCTTTCTTT
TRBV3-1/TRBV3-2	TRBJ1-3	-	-	CASSRVRAGNTIYF	TGTGCCAGCAGCCGAGTACGAGCGGGAAACACCATATATTTT
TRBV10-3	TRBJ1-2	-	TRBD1	CAISNRDSHGYTF	TGTGCCATCAGCAACCGGGACAGCCATGGCTACACCTTC
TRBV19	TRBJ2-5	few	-	CASSSPSRHRAGETQYF	TGTGCCAGTAGTAGCCCATCCCGTCACAGGGCGGGAGAGACCCAGTACTTC
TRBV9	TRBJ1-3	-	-	CASSLRYREIAGNTIYF	TGTGCCAGCAGCCTACGATACAGGGAGATAGCTGGAAACACCATATATTTT
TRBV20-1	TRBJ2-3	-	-	CSYLWTDTQYF	TGCAGCTATTTATGGACAGATACGCAGTATTTT
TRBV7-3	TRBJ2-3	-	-	CASSNPSTDTQYF	TGTGCCAGCTCTAACCCTTCCACAGATACGCAGTATTTT